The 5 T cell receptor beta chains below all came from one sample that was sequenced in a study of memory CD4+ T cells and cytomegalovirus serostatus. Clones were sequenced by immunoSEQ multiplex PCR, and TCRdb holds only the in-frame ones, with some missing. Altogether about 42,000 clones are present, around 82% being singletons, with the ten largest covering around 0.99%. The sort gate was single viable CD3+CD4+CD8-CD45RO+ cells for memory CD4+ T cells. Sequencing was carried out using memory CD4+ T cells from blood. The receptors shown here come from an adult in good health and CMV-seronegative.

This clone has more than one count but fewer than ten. The DNA of the CDR3 is TGTGCCAGCCTACGTAATTCCTATGGCTACACCTTC. Translation gives CASLRNSYGYTF. The J gene is TRBJ1-2, the V gene TRBV28; D is unresolved. This CDR3 has 12 amino acids. Germline V gene sequence: CDR1 MDHEN, CDR2 SYDVKM. Trimming shortened V by 8 bases and J by 4 bases, and 11 bases separated the two germline ends.

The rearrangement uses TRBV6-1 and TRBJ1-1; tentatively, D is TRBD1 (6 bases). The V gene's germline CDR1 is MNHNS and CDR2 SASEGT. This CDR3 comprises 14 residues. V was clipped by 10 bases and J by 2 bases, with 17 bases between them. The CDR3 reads CATSATGFNTEAFF. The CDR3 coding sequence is TGTGCCACCTCGGCAACAGGGTTTAACACTGAAGCTTTCTTT.

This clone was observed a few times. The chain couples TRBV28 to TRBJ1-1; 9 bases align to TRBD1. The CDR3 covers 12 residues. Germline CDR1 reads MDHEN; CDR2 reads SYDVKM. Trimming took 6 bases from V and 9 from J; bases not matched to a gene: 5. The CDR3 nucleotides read TGTGCCAGCAGCCGTGGACAGGGGCAAGCTTTCTTT. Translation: CASSRGQGQAFF.

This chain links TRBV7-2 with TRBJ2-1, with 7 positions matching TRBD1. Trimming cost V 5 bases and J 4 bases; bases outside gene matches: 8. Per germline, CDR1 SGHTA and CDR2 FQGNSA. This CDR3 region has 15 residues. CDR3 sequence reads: CASSNRDSLYNEQFF. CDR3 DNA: TGTGCCAGCAGCAACCGGGACAGCCTTTACAATGAGCAGTTCTTC.

The CDR3 DNA is TGTGCCAGCAGACCACAGGGCCCCTTCGGCGAGCAGTACTTC. Residues: CASRPQGPFGEQYF. This chain links TRBV6-1 with TRBJ2-7, with D tentatively TRBD1 (6 bases). Germline V gene sequence: CDR1 MNHNS, CDR2 SASEGT. Trimming removed 6 bases at V and 6 bases at J, with 18 bases between. The CDR3 runs 14 residues.